The entry below gives a single TCR beta chain sequence along with its context. This CDR3 is 16 amino acids long. Germline CDR1 LNHDA, CDR2 SQIVND (reference sequence). Trimming at V came to 2 bases and at J to 6 bases, leaving 12 bases not matched to a gene. The data were obtained in a study of Ad26.COV2.S vaccination and SARS-CoV-2 variants. Study as a whole: Dosing was one shot or two shots 56 days apart.

Repertoires were generated with immunoSEQ multiplex PCR, while TCRdb's copy carries only in-frame clones and drops some. The sample lists approximately 340,000 clones, 85% occurring once. The treatment was: 15 to 20 received Ad26.COV2.S at low or high dose, single or two shots; about 5 received placebo; per-sample allocation not given. After the first vaccine or placebo injection, samples were drawn on day 63. The TCR sequence derives from a person between 18 and 59 years old who received the Ad26.COV2.S COVID-19 vaccine or a placebo. The sample was peripheral blood, taken in a trial of Ad26.COV2.S vaccine versus placebo. The chain joins TRBV19 to TRBJ2-7, with 8 bases that match TRBD2. The CDR3 protein is CASSILAGQSRVEQYF. CDR3 sequence (DNA): TGTGCCAGTAGTATACTAGCGGGCCAGTCAAGGGTCGAGCAGTACTTC.